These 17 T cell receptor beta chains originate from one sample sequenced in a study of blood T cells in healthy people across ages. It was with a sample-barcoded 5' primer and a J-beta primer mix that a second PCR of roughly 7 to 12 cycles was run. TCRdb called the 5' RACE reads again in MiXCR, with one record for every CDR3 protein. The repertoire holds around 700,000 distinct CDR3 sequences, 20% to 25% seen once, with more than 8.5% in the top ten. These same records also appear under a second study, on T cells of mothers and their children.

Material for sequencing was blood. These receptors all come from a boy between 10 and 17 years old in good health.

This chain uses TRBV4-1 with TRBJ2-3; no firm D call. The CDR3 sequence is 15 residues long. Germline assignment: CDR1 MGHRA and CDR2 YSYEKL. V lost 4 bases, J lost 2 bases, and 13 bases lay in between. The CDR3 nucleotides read TGCGCCAGCAGCCCAGGCCGCTCCCTCACAGATACGCAGTATTTT. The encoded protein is CASSPGRSLTDTQYF.

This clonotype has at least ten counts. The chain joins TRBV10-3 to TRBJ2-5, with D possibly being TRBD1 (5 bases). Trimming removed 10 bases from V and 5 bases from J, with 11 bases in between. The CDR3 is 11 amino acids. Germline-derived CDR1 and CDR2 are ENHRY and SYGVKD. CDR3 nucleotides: TGTGCCACTCAGGGTGGGGAGACCCAGTACTTC. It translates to CATQGGETQYF.

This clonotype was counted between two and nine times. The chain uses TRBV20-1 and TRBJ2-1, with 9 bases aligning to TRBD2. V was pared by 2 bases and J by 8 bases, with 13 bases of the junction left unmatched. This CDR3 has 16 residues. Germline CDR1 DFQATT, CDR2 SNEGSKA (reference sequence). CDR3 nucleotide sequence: TGCAGTGCTAGACCCTGGGGAAGCGGGAGGTTCGATGAGCAGTTCTTC. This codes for CSARPWGSGRFDEQFF.

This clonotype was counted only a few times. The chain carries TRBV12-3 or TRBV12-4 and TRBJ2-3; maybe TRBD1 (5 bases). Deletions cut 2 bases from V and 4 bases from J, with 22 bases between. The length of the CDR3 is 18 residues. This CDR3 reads CASSLCSGLTPKSDTQYF. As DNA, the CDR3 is TGTGCCAGCAGTTTATGTTCAGGGTTGACGCCAAAGTCAGATACGCAGTATTTT.

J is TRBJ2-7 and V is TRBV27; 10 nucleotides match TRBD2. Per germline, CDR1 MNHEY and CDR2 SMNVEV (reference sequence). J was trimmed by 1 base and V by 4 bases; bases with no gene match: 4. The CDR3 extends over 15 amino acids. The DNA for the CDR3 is TGTGCCAGCAGTTCCGGACTAGCGGTTTCCTACGAGCAGTACTTC. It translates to CASSSGLAVSYEQYF.

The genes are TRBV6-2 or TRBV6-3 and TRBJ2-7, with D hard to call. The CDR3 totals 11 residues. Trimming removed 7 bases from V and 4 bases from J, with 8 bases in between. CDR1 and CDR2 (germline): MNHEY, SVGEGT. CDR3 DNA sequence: TGTGCCAGCAAGGCACTGTACGAGCAGTACTTC. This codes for CASKALYEQYF.

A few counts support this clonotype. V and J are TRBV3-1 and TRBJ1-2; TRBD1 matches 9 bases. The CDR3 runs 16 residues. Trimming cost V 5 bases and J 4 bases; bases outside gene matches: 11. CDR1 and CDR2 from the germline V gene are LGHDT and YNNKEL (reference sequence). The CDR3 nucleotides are TGTGCCAGCAGCAATGACAGGGGGACTACCCTCTATGGCTACACCTTC. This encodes CASSNDRGTTLYGYTF.

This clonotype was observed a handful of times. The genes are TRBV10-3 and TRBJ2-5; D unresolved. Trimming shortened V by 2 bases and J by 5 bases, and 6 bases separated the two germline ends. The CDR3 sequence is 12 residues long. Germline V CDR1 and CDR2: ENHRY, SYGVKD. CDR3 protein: CAISETSETQYF. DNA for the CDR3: TGTGCCATCAGTGAGACTTCGGAGACCCAGTACTTC.

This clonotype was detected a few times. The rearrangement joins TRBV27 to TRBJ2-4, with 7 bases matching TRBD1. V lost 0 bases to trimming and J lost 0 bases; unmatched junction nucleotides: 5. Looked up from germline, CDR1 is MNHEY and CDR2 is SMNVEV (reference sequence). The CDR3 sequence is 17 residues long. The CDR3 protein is CASSLSGQILAKNIQYF. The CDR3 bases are TGTGCCAGCAGTTTATCGGGACAGATTCTAGCCAAAAACATTCAGTACTTC.

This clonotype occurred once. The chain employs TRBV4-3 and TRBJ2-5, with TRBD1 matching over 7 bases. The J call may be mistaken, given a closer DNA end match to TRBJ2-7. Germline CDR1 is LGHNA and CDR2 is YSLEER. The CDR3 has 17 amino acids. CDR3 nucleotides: TGCGCCAGCAGCCAAGATAGGGCGACAGGGACCCCCTACGAGCAGTACTTC. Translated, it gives CASSQDRATGTPYEQYF.

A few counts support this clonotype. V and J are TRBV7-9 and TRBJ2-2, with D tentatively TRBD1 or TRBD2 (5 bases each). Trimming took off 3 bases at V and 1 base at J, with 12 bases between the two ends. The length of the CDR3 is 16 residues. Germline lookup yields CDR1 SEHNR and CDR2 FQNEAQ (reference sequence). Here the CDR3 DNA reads TGTGCCAGCAGCTTGGGACGGGAATTGAACACCGGGGAGCTGTTTTTT. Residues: CASSLGRELNTGELFF.

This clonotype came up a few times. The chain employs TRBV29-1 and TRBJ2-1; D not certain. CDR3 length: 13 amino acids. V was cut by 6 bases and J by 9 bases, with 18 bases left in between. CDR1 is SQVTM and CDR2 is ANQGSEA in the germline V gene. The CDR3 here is CSVSTTFLGEQFF. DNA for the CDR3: TGCAGCGTCTCCACTACCTTCTTGGGTGAGCAGTTCTTC.

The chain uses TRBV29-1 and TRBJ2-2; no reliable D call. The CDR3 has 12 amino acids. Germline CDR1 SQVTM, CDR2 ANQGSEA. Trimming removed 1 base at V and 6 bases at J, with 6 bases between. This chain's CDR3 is CSVEAGAGELFF. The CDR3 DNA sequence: TGCAGCGTTGAAGCTGGGGCCGGGGAGCTGTTTTTT.

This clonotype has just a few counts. The CDR3 region is CASSLQGYGLGEQFF. CDR3 in DNA: TGTGCCAGCAGCTTACAAGGGTACGGTCTAGGTGAGCAGTTCTTC. This chain joins TRBV7-2 and TRBJ2-1, with unresolved D. The CDR3 runs to 15 residues. Germline assignment: CDR1 SGHTA and CDR2 FQGNSA. The ends were cut back, 2 bases at V and 9 bases at J, with 17 bases in the middle.

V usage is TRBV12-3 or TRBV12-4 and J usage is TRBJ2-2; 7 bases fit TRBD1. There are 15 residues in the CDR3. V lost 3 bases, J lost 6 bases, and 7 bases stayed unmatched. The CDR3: CASSFLGGLPGELFF. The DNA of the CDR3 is TGTGCCAGCAGTTTTTTAGGGGGCCTACCCGGGGAGCTGTTTTTT.

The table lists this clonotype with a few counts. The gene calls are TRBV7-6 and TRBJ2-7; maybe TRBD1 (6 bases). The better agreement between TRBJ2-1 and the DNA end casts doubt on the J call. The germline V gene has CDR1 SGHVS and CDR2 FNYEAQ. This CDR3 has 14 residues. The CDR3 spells CASSSTGLSNEQFF. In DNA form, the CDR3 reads TGTGCCAGCAGCTCCACAGGGTTAAGCAATGAGCAGTTCTTC.

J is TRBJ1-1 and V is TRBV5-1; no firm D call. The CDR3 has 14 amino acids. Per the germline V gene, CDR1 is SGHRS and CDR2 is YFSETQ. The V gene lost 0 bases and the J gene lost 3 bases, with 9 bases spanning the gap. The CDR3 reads CASSLAVGDTEAFF. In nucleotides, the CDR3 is TGCGCCAGCAGCTTGGCGGTTGGGGACACTGAAGCTTTCTTT.